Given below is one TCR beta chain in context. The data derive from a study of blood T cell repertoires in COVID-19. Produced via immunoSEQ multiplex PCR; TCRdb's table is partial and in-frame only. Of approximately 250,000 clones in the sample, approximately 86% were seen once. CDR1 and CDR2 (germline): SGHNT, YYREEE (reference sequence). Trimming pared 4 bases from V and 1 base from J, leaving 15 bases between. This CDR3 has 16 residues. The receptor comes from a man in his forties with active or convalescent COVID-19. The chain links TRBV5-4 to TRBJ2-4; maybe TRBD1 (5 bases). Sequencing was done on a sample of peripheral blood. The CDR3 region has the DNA TGTGCCAGCAGCCCTAATAGGGGTGGGGCCAAAAACATTCAGTACTTC. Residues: CASSPNRGGAKNIQYF. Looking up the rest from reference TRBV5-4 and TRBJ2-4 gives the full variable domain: ETGVTQSPTHLIKTRGQQVTLRCSSQSGHNTVSWYQQALGQGPQFIFQYYREEENGRGNFPPRFSGLQFPNYSSELNVNALELDDSALYLCASSPNRGGAKNIQYFGAGTRLSVL.